Listed below are T cell receptor beta chains from one sample, sequenced in a study of PD-L1 blockade in urothelial cancer. Some clones are missing from TCRdb's copy, which holds only in-frame ones; the method was immunoSEQ multiplex PCR. The sample lists about 76,000 clones; 85% to 95% were seen once. This material consisted of PBMCs, taken around atezolizumab (anti-PD-L1) treatment. These receptors all stem from a woman older than 75 with urothelial cancer. The CDR3 runs from the conserved cysteine through the conserved F or W. Each record gives: clone size, J gene, D gene, V gene, CDR3 DNA, CDR3 protein. The D gene is left open where the match is weak. Expanded clones get a size class; other rows say once, few or many, or leave the size out.

>once|TRBJ2-7|NA|TRBV28
TGTGCCAGCACAAGCTTGGTTTACGAGCAGTACTTC
CASTSLVYEQYF
>NA|TRBJ2-1|NA|TRBV4-1
TGCGCCAGCAGTCCCGACATCAATGAGCAGTTCTTC
CASSPDINEQFF
>NA|TRBJ2-1|TRBD1|TRBV7-2
TGTGCCAGCAGCAGTTCCGGGACAGGCTCCTACAATGAGCAGTTCTTC
CASSSSGTGSYNEQFF
>NA|TRBJ2-1|NA|TRBV9
TGTGCCAGCAGCGTGGGGCAGGGCCCCTACAATGAGCAGTTCTTC
CASSVGQGPYNEQFF
>NA|TRBJ2-3|TRBD2|TRBV18
TGTGCCAGCTCACCCTTAGCGGGAGAAATAGATACGCAGTATTTT
CASSPLAGEIDTQYF
>NA|TRBJ1-1|NA|TRBV15
TGTGCCACCAGCAGGGGGGGGGCAGGGACTGAAGCTTTCTTT
CATSRGGAGTEAFF
>NA|TRBJ2-5|NA|TRBV28
TGTGCCAGCAGTTTATCTGAGACCCAGTACTTC
CASSLSETQYF
>NA|TRBJ2-3|TRBD2|TRBV11-2
TGTGCCAGCAGCTTAGATCTAGCGGGAGCAGATACGCAGTATTTT
CASSLDLAGADTQYF
>NA|TRBJ1-1|NA|TRBV15
TGTGCCACCAGCAGAGAAGCAGGGCGGTTGGCCACTGAAGCTTTCTTT
CATSREAGRLATEAFF
>few|TRBJ1-2|NA|TRBV7-9
TGTGCCAGCAGCGCGGACCGACGGGCGGGGGGCTACACCTTC
CASSADRRAGGYTF
>NA|TRBJ2-7|NA|TRBV27
TGTGCCAGCAGAGCCTCAGGGTCCTACGAGCAGTACTTC
CASRASGSYEQYF
>NA|TRBJ2-7|NA|TRBV25-1
TGTGCCAGCAGTGAATTGCGGCAGGGTGGCGAGCAGTACTTC
CASSELRQGGEQYF
>NA|TRBJ1-1|NA|TRBV15
TGTGCCACCAGCAGAGATCTGGTAGCAGGGACTGAAGCTTTCTTT
CATSRDLVAGTEAFF
>few|TRBJ1-1|NA|TRBV20-1
TGCAGTGCTAATCCAGGGGTAGAAGCTTTCTTT
CSANPGVEAFF
>few|TRBJ2-5|NA|TRBV9
TGTGCCAGCAGCGTACGGGGAGTTAGGGAGACCCAGTACTTC
CASSVRGVRETQYF
>NA|TRBJ2-3|NA|TRBV18
TGTGCCAGCTCAGTTGCCTCGAGCGCAGATACGCAGTATTTT
CASSVASSADTQYF
>NA|TRBJ1-5|TRBD1|TRBV5-1
TGCGCCAGCAGCTTGGGGGGACAGGGGGGTCAGCCCCAGCATTTT
CASSLGGQGGQPQHF
>NA|TRBJ2-1|NA|TRBV6-5
TGTGCCAGCAGTTGGGCTACGTCCTCCAATGAGCAGTTCTTC
CASSWATSSNEQFF
>NA|TRBJ2-1|TRBD1|TRBV7-3
TGTGCCAGCAGCGCCATGGACAGGTCGGGGAATGAGCAGTTCTTC
CASSAMDRSGNEQFF